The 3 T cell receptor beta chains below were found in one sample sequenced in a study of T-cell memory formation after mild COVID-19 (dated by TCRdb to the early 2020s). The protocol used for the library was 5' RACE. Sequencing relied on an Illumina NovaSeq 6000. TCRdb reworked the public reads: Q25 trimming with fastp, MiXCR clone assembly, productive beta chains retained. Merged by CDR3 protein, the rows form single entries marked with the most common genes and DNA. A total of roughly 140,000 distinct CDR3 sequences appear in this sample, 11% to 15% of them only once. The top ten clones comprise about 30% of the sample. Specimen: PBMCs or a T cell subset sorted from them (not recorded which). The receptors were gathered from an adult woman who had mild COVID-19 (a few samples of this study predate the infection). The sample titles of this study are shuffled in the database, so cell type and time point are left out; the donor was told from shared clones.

CDR3 sequence (DNA): TGTGCCAGCAACAGGGGGGAGGGGTACTCTGAAGCTTTCTTT. Protein: CASNRGEGYSEAFF. V gene TRBV6-5 combines with J gene TRBJ1-1; 8 bases fit TRBD1. Looked up from germline, CDR1 is MNHEY and CDR2 is SVGAGI. Germline trimming cut 7 bases from V and 6 bases from J; bases unmatched to any gene: 10. CDR3 size: 14 residues.

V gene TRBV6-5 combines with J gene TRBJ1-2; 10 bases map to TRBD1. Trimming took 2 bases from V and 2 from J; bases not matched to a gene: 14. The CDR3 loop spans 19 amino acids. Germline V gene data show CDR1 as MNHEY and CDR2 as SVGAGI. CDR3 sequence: CASSYQPRTGGSVNYGYTF. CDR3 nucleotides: TGTGCCAGCAGTTACCAACCTCGGACAGGGGGATCGGTCAACTATGGCTACACCTTC.

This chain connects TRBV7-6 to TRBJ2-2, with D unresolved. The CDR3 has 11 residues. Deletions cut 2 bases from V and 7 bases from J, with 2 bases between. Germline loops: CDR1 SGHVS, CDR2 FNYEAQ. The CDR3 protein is CASSLRGELFF. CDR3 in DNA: TGTGCCAGCAGCTTACGCGGGGAGCTGTTTTTT.